This note documents a single T cell receptor (beta chain) sequence. Antigen specificity is unknown. The method was immunoSEQ multiplex PCR; TCRdb's version includes in-frame clones alone and lacks a portion of them. The table includes some 47,000 clones, approximately 89% detected once. This sample stems from a study of Tregs in tolerant kidney transplant recipients. Trimming pared 3 bases from V and 0 bases from J, leaving 13 bases between. This CDR3 is 16 amino acids long. The germline V gene has CDR1 SGHDT and CDR2 YYEEEE. Mixed chimerism was transient after nonmyeloablative marrow transplants from related graft donors. Findings and limits, study-wide: Tregs expanded with activated donor B cells seemed most donor-specific. Changing PCR primers prevented nucleotide comparison between some patients' samples. Tolerant patients' donor-specific Tregs expanded beyond overall Tregs, suggesting antigen-driven growth. Validation in larger populations is needed because few patients were studied.

The source of this sequence is a human patient who received a combined kidney and bone marrow transplant. Some of the T cells may derive from the graft donor. The V gene is TRBV5-6, the J gene TRBJ1-3; D perhaps matches TRBD1 (6 bases). The sample here was CD8+ T cells from blood (PBMCs), taken 12 months after the transplant. The CDR3 loop is CASSSIDRISGNTIYF. DNA of the CDR3: TGTGCCAGCAGCTCGATTGACAGGATCTCTGGAAACACCATATATTTT.